These 12 T cell receptor beta chains share one sample of origin, sequenced in a study of cytomegalovirus exposure and HLA in healthy donors. The PCR employed 60 Vbeta primers together with 13 Jbeta primers. Libraries were prepared by immunoSEQ multiplex PCR; TCRdb keeps only in-frame clonotypes and omits some of them. The sample holds about 200,000 clones, 75% to 85% seen once. Sequences were obtained from PBMCs. The origin of the receptors is a girl aged 10 to 17 in good health and CMV-seropositive.

The gene calls are TRBV29-1 and TRBJ2-2; TRBD2 might be the D (6 bases). The CDR3 consists of 15 residues. The V end lost 6 bases, the J end lost 6 bases, and 20 bases lay between the germline ends. Germline CDR1 and CDR2: SQVTM and ANQGSEA. The DNA of the CDR3 is TGCAGCGTGACTTCGTCCGGGGGATACGCCGGGGAGCTGTTTTTT. Protein product: CSVTSSGGYAGELFF.

Comments on this clone: One end of the junction is discordant with germline, which a read error may explain. The V gene is TRBV4-3, the J gene TRBJ2-4; D is possibly TRBD1 (6 bases). The CDR3 consists of 12 residues. Looked up from germline, CDR1 is LGHNA and CDR2 is YSLEER. Here the CDR3 DNA reads TGCGCCAGCAGCCAAGATGGGGGCACGGTCGACTTC. Its translation: CASSQDGGTVDF.

The CDR3 reads CASSLWQANYGYTF. CDR3 in DNA: TGTGCCAGCAGCCTCTGGCAGGCTAACTATGGCTACACCTTC. The gene calls are TRBV5-4 and TRBJ1-2, with no clear D. Germline V CDR1 and CDR2: SGHNT, YYREEE (reference sequence). This CDR3 is built from 14 residues. Trimming shortened V by 4 bases and J by 0 bases, and 10 bases separated the two germline ends. The entire variable domain, with the rest obtained from reference TRBV5-4 and TRBJ1-2, is as follows: ETGVTQSPTHLIKTRGQQVTLRCSSQSGHNTVSWYQQALGQGPQFIFQYYREEENGRGNFPPRFSGLQFPNYSSELNVNALELDDSALYLCASSLWQANYGYTFGSGTRLTVV.

The V and J genes are TRBV5-4 and TRBJ2-7; the match to TRBD1 covers 7 bases. CDR3 size: 13 residues. Germline-derived CDR1 and CDR2 are SGHNT and YYREEE (reference sequence). Unmatched junction bases numbered 5, after V lost 4 bases and J lost 4 bases. The CDR3 DNA follows: TGTGCCAGCAGCCTGCAGACAGGGTACGAGCAGTACTTC. It specifies CASSLQTGYEQYF.

The rearrangement joins TRBV11-2 to TRBJ2-7, with 13 bases fitting TRBD2. This CDR3 contains 18 residues. The germline V gene has CDR1 SGHAT and CDR2 FQNNGV. With 4 bases clipped from V and 1 base from J, the junction kept 10 bases outside the gene matches. CDR3 sequence (DNA): TGTGCCAGCAGCTCAGAACTAGCGGGGGGGTTCCGGTCCTACGAGCAGTACTTC. Protein: CASSSELAGGFRSYEQYF.

This clone was seen more than once but under ten times. The V call is TRBV11-2, the J call TRBJ2-5; 10 positions match TRBD1. Germline V gene sequence: CDR1 SGHAT, CDR2 FQNNGV. With 5 bases clipped from V and 5 bases from J, the junction kept 8 bases outside the gene matches. This CDR3 has 15 residues. The CDR3 sequence: CASSLDRGKRETQYF. DNA for the CDR3: TGTGCCAGCAGCCTGGACAGGGGGAAGCGGGAGACCCAGTACTTC.

Only one count was recorded for this clone. One end of the junction is discordant with germline, which a read error may explain. The sample contains more than one DNA sequence encoding this CDR3. The V and J genes are TRBV27 and TRBJ2-1; 10 bases agree with TRBD2. Germline CDR1 and CDR2: MNHEY and SMNVEV (reference sequence). The CDR3 contains 15 residues. The CDR3 protein is CASSALAGSVHEQFF. The CDR3 DNA is TGCGCCAGCAGTGCACTAGCGGGAAGCGTTCATGAGCAGTTCTTC.

V gene TRBV27 combines with J gene TRBJ1-2; weak D call: TRBD1 (6 bases). The germline V gene encodes CDR1 MNHEY and CDR2 SMNVEV (reference sequence). Trimming took off 10 bases at V and 4 bases at J, with 19 bases between the two ends. The CDR3 is 14 amino acids. The CDR3 here is CATRVGLGAYGYTF. DNA for the CDR3: TGTGCCACCCGGGTAGGGCTGGGGGCCTATGGCTACACCTTC.

The chain is built from TRBV6-5 and TRBJ2-7; 8 bases fit TRBD2. The CDR3 sequence is 15 residues long. J lost 3 bases, V lost 3 bases, and 7 bases had no gene match. CDR1 MNHEY and CDR2 SVGAGI come from the germline V gene. The CDR3 sequence is CASSYLAGRYYEQYF. DNA for the CDR3: TGTGCCAGCAGTTATTTAGCGGGGCGGTACTACGAGCAGTACTTC.

Only one count was recorded for this clone. This chain connects TRBV25-1 to TRBJ2-7; TRBD1 agrees at 11 bases. CDR3 length: 14 residues. Germline CDR1 is MGHDK and CDR2 is SYGVNS. With 6 bases clipped from V and 3 bases from J, the junction kept 4 bases outside the gene matches. CDR3 region: CASRPGQGVYEQYF. For the CDR3, the DNA is TGTGCCAGCAGGCCGGGACAGGGGGTCTACGAGCAGTACTTC.

The chain is built from TRBV7-8 and TRBJ1-1; no clear D gene. The CDR3 runs 14 residues. The germline V gene encodes CDR1 SGHVS and CDR2 FQNEAQ. Trimming pared 2 bases from V and 2 bases from J, leaving 9 bases between. CDR3 sequence reads: CASSLLSGNTEAFF. The CDR3 bases are TGTGCCAGCAGCTTATTATCAGGAAACACTGAAGCTTTCTTT.

This rearrangement joins TRBV7-8 to TRBJ2-5; the D is unclear. V was trimmed by 1 base and J by 4 bases, leaving 16 bases between them. Germline CDR1 and CDR2: SGHVS and FQNEAQ. CDR3 length equals 16 residues. CDR3 sequence: CASSLEFALARETQYF. The CDR3 nucleotides read TGTGCCAGCAGCTTAGAATTTGCCCTTGCCAGAGAGACCCAGTACTTC.